This TCR beta chain was retrieved from a study of blood T cell repertoires in COVID-19. About the study: Donors in the United States, Italy and Spain gave samples during acute or convalescent COVID-19. PBMCs, B-cell-depleted T cells, or T cells provided the cDNA or gDNA that made up the material.

Per the original data handling: Amplification of reference gene primers provided the estimated nucleated cell counts. Using immunoSEQ multiplex PCR, the repertoire was profiled, and TCRdb retains in-frame clones only, with some absent. V, J and clone size were drawn from that table, and D and trimming were deduced from the DNA. This table holds fewer than 50,000 clones, roughly 73% found once. This clone was seen only a few times. Trimming pared 0 bases from V and 9 bases from J, leaving 10 bases between. The CDR3 length is 13 residues. CDR1 and CDR2 from the germline V gene are SGDLS and YYNGEE. The receptor was derived from a man older than 75 with acute or convalescent COVID-19. The source material was peripheral blood. This chain uses TRBV9 with TRBJ2-1; tentative D call: TRBD1 (5 bases). CDR3 in DNA: TGTGCCAGCAGCGTAGCAGGGTCCGGTGAGCAGTTCTTC. Protein product: CASSVAGSGEQFF.